This record covers a single T cell receptor (beta chain). This sample is part of a study of technical replicates of blood from several donors. TCRdb keeps only in-frame clones here, not all; method: immunoSEQ multiplex PCR. The sample records around 81,000 clones, around 95% being singletons. CDR3 size: 15 residues. The germline V gene encodes CDR1 SGHAT and CDR2 FQNNGV. Trimming at V came to 9 bases and at J to 2 bases, leaving 6 bases not matched to a gene. The clonotype originates from a human donor in good health. The sequenced material came from T cells isolated from PBMCs. The rearrangement uses TRBV11-2 and TRBJ2-2; 10 bases map to TRBD1. The CDR3 loop is CASPGTGDNTGELFF. CDR3 DNA sequence: TGTGCCAGTCCCGGGACAGGGGATAACACCGGGGAGCTGTTTTTT.